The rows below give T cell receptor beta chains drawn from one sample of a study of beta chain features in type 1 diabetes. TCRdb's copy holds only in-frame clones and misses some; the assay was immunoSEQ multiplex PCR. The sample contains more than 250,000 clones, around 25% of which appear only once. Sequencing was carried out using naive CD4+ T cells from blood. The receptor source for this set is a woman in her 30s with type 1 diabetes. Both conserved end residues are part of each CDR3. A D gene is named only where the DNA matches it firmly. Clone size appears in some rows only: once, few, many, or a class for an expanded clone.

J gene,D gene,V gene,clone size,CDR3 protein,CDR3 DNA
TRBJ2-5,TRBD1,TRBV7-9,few,CASSLGQGAETQYF,TGTGCCAGCAGCTTAGGCCAGGGGGCAGAGACCCAGTACTTC
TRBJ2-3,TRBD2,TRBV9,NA,CASSPRTSGSTDTQYF,TGTGCCAGCAGCCCTCGGACTAGCGGATCCACAGATACGCAGTATTTT
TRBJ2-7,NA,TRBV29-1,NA,CSVALVRDYEQYF,TGCAGCGTTGCGCTAGTCAGGGATTACGAGCAGTACTTC
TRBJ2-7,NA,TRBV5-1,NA,CASSLTSAVASYEQYF,TGCGCCAGCAGCTTGACGTCAGCGGTGGCCTCCTACGAGCAGTACTTC
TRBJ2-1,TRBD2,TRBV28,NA,CASSPHPLAVQSSYNEQFF,TGTGCCAGCAGTCCCCACCCGCTAGCGGTCCAGTCCTCCTACAATGAGCAGTTCTTC
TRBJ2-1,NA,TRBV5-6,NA,CASSFLSSYNEQFF,TGTGCCAGCAGCTTTTTGAGTTCCTACAATGAGCAGTTCTTC
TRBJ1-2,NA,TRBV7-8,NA,CASSSGFGYTF,TGTGCCAGCAGCTCAGGGTTCGGCTACACCTTC
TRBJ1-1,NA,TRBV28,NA,CASSLTQEAFF,TGTGCCAGCAGTTTAACACAGGAAGCTTTCTTT
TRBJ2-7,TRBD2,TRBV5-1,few,CASSLGGEGSEQYF,TGCGCCAGCAGCTTGGGCGGGGAGGGCAGCGAGCAGTACTTC
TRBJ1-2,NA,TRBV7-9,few,CASSPPRQSSYGYTF,TGTGCCAGCAGCCCCCCTCGACAGTCTAGTTATGGCTACACCTTC
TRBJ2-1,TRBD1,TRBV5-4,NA,CASSFRDRGFDEQFF,TGTGCCAGCAGCTTCCGGGACAGGGGGTTCGATGAGCAGTTCTTC
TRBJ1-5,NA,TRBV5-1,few,CASSSGVSNQPQHF,TGCGCCAGCAGCTCGGGGGTTAGCAATCAGCCCCAGCATTTT
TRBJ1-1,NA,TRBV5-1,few,CASSLYNSEAFF,TGCGCCAGCAGCTTGTATAACAGTGAAGCTTTCTTT
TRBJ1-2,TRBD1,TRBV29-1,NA,CSAGDRDGYTF,TGCAGCGCCGGGGACAGAGATGGCTACACCTTC
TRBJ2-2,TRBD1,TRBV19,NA,CASDDRVAGELFF,TGTGCCAGTGACGACAGGGTCGCCGGGGAGCTGTTTTTT
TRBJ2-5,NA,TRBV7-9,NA,CASSFGGAGTQYF,TGTGCCAGCAGCTTTGGGGGCGCGGGGACCCAGTACTTC
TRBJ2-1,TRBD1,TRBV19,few,CASSIRGTGSDNEQFF,TGTGCCAGTAGTATCCGAGGGACAGGGTCTGACAATGAGCAGTTCTTC
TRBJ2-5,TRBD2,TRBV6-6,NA,CASSKGLAASQETQYF,TGTGCCAGCAGTAAGGGACTAGCGGCAAGCCAAGAGACCCAGTACTTC
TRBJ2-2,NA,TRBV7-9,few,CASSLATVGDTGELFF,TGTGCCAGCAGCTTAGCAACCGTCGGGGACACCGGGGAGCTGTTTTTT
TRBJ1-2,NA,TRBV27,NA,CASSLSPDYGYTF,TGTGCCAGCAGTTTATCACCAGACTATGGCTACACCTTC
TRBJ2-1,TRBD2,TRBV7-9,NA,CASSLRLADNEQFF,TGTGCCAGCAGCTTACGCCTAGCGGACAATGAGCAGTTCTTC
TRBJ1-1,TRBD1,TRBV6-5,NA,CASTQGAEAFF,TGTGCCAGCACTCAGGGGGCTGAAGCTTTCTTT